Shown below are 31 T cell receptor beta chains from a single sample sequenced in a study of PD-L1 blockade in urothelial cancer. As to time point: peripheral blood 6 weeks after treatment start. The assay was immunoSEQ multiplex PCR, and TCRdb's table has in-frame clones only and misses some. The sample lists approximately 79,000 clones, approximately 90% occurring once. Sequences were derived from PBMCs, sampled around atezolizumab (anti-PD-L1) treatment. The receptor source for this set is an elderly woman with urothelial cancer.

This clone was seen only once. The chain joins TRBV2 to TRBJ1-1; 9 bases align to TRBD1. The germline CDR1 and CDR2 sequences are SNHLY and FYNNEI. CDR3 length: 14 amino acids. The V segment lost 6 bases and the J segment 1 base; nucleotides outside the gene matches: 3. CDR3 residues: CASRSTGGNTEAFF. The CDR3 bases are TGTGCCAGCAGGTCGACAGGGGGGAACACTGAAGCTTTCTTT.

The V gene is TRBV7-8, the J gene TRBJ1-3; 10 bases match TRBD1. The CDR3 length is 16 residues. Germline V gives CDR1 SGHVS, CDR2 FQNEAQ. J lost 2 bases, V lost 5 bases, and 6 bases had no gene match. The CDR3 region is CASSPTGTGAGNTIYF. The CDR3 region has the DNA TGTGCCAGCAGCCCCACCGGGACAGGGGCTGGAAACACCATATATTTT.

The V call is TRBV6-1, the J call TRBJ2-3; 8 bases are shared with TRBD1. Trimming cost V 0 bases and J 10 bases; bases outside gene matches: 6. The CDR3 covers 14 residues. CDR1 MNHNS and CDR2 SASEGT come from the germline V gene. The chain's CDR3 is CASSEAWMTGAQYF. The CDR3 DNA follows: TGTGCCAGCAGTGAAGCGTGGATGACAGGGGCGCAGTATTTT.

V and J are TRBV30 and TRBJ1-2, with a weak D call TRBD1 (5 bases). CDR3 length: 12 amino acids. Germline V gene lookup returns CDR1 GTSNPN and CDR2 SVGIG (reference sequence). V was clipped by 5 bases and J by 1 base, with 8 bases between them. CDR3 coding DNA: TGTGCCTGGCAGACAGATAACTATGGCTACACCTTC. Protein: CAWQTDNYGYTF.

This chain joins TRBV30 and TRBJ2-2; maybe TRBD2 (6 bases). Germline V CDR1 and CDR2: GTSNPN, SVGIG (reference sequence). This CDR3 comprises 14 residues. With 5 bases removed from V and 4 bases from J, the gap between germline ends came to 14 bases. CDR3 bases: TGTGCCTGGGCGAGCGGGCTCGGCACCGGGGAGCTGTTTTTT. It yields the protein CAWASGLGTGELFF.

This clone was seen a single time. V gene TRBV5-4 combines with J gene TRBJ2-2, with 7 bases aligning to TRBD2. Germline V gene lookup returns CDR1 SGHNT and CDR2 YYREEE (reference sequence). J lost 4 bases, V lost 0 bases, and 6 bases had no gene match. CDR3 size: 16 residues. DNA for the CDR3: TGTGCCAGCAGCTTGGTATCGGGGGGAGGCACCGGGGAGCTGTTTTTT. The encoded protein is CASSLVSGGGTGELFF.

This clone was recorded only once. The J gene is TRBJ1-1, the V gene TRBV9; no definite D call. Trimming cost V 2 bases and J 1 base, with 12 bases left between them. The germline V gene encodes CDR1 SGDLS and CDR2 YYNGEE. The CDR3 length is 15 residues. The CDR3 bases are TGTGCCAGCAGCGTTCTAATTGGTGGGAACACTGAAGCTTTCTTT. Translating gives CASSVLIGGNTEAFF.

Only a few counts were recorded for this clone. The genes are TRBV28 and TRBJ1-5; 8 nucleotides line up with TRBD1. Germline loops: CDR1 MDHEN, CDR2 SYDVKM. The length of the CDR3 is 14 residues. Losses at the gene ends were 7 bases for V and 6 bases for J; bases not matched to a gene: 8. Written as DNA, the CDR3 is TGTGCCAGCAACGTCAGGGGGCTTGGTCAGCCCCAGCATTTT. It codes for CASNVRGLGQPQHF.

The V and J genes are TRBV9 and TRBJ2-3, with a tentative D call TRBD2 (5 bases). This CDR3 has 16 amino acids. Germline V gene lookup returns CDR1 SGDLS and CDR2 YYNGEE. V shed 4 bases and J shed 2 bases, with 17 bases lying between them. The CDR3 sequence: CASSPRGSALTDTQYF. As DNA, the CDR3 is TGTGCCAGCAGCCCCCGGGGTAGCGCCCTCACAGATACGCAGTATTTT.

The V and J genes are TRBV7-9 and TRBJ2-2; D uncertain. Between the trimmed V and J ends, which lost 3 bases and 7 bases, there was a span of 12 bases. Germline-derived CDR1 and CDR2 are SEHNR and FQNEAQ (reference sequence). The CDR3 consists of 14 residues. CDR3 region: CASSLSPVVGELFF. In DNA, the CDR3 is TGTGCCAGCAGCTTGTCCCCGGTCGTCGGGGAGCTGTTTTTT.

The genes are TRBV11-2 and TRBJ2-7, with a tentative D call TRBD2 (6 bases). The CDR3 contains 14 residues. Germline CDR1 and CDR2: SGHAT and FQNNGV. V was pared by 3 bases and J by 1 base, with 10 bases between. The chain's CDR3 is CASSFTGTSYEQYF. In nucleotides, the CDR3 is TGTGCCAGCAGCTTCACCGGGACTTCCTACGAGCAGTACTTC.

The chain has TRBV6-6 and TRBJ1-5; perhaps TRBD1 as D (6 bases). CDR1 is MNHNY and CDR2 is SVGAGI in the germline V gene (reference sequence). This CDR3 has 16 residues. V was cut by 5 bases and J by 3 bases, with 17 bases left in between. CDR3 sequence (DNA): TGTGCCAGCAGTCGCGGCCGGGGGGGCTCCAATCAGCCCCAGCATTTT. It specifies CASSRGRGGSNQPQHF.

The CDR3 region is CASSPIRTGNEQYF. CDR3 nucleotides: TGTGCCAGCAGTCCCATACGGACAGGGAACGAGCAGTACTTC. The V and J genes are TRBV28 and TRBJ2-7; 8 nucleotides agree with TRBD1. Germline assignment: CDR1 MDHEN and CDR2 SYDVKM. V lost 5 bases to trimming and J lost 5 bases; unmatched junction nucleotides: 8. This CDR3 has 14 amino acids.

The chain employs TRBV7-9 and TRBJ1-4; 9 nucleotides agree with TRBD1. This CDR3 region has 16 residues. From germline, CDR1 is SEHNR and CDR2 FQNEAQ (reference sequence). V shed 2 bases and J 7 bases; nucleotides not matched to a gene: 8. The CDR3 bases are TGTGCCAGCAGCTTATCAATAGGACAGGGGAGTGAAAAACTGTTTTTT. Translated: CASSLSIGQGSEKLFF.

The chain is built from TRBV19 and TRBJ2-5; TRBD2 is a possible D gene (6 bases). V lost 7 bases to trimming and J lost 4 bases, with 19 bases between them. The CDR3 covers 15 residues. Germline CDR1 LNHDA, CDR2 SQIVND (reference sequence). DNA for the CDR3: TGTGCCAGTACCCCCTCCGGAGGGCCAGGAGAGACCCAGTACTTC. This translates into CASTPSGGPGETQYF.

The rearrangement joins TRBV28 to TRBJ2-3, with D hard to call. Trimming took 7 bases from V and 0 from J, leaving 11 bases between them. The CDR3 sequence is 14 residues long. CDR1 MDHEN and CDR2 SYDVKM come from the germline V gene. Written as DNA, the CDR3 is TGTGCCAGCAAGACATTTTCTAGCACAGATACGCAGTATTTT. Translated: CASKTFSSTDTQYF.

This chain links TRBV28 with TRBJ2-5; D unclear. The germline V gene encodes CDR1 MDHEN and CDR2 SYDVKM. The CDR3 has 15 amino acids. Trimming pared 4 bases from V and 5 bases from J, leaving 17 bases between. DNA for the CDR3: TGTGCCAGCAGTTCCCCGGTGGGCTCCAAGGAGACCCAGTACTTC. This codes for CASSSPVGSKETQYF.

This chain links TRBV27 with TRBJ2-1; no definite D call. Germline assignment: CDR1 MNHEY and CDR2 SMNVEV (reference sequence). V was pared by 2 bases and J by 9 bases, with 11 bases between. This CDR3 is built from 13 residues. The CDR3 sequence is CASSLGPKAEQFF. For the CDR3, the DNA is TGTGCCAGCAGTTTAGGTCCTAAAGCTGAGCAGTTCTTC.

The chain couples TRBV14 to TRBJ2-3, with 7 bases fitting TRBD2. The CDR3 runs to 16 residues. Germline loops: CDR1 SGHDN, CDR2 FVKESK. V trimming: 3 bases; J trimming: 5 bases; junction bases outside the gene matches: 11. The CDR3 sequence: CASSQHSSGEVDTQYF. The CDR3, as DNA: TGTGCCAGCAGCCAGCATTCCAGCGGGGAGGTAGATACGCAGTATTTT.

V gene TRBV27 combines with J gene TRBJ2-7; the D gene is possibly TRBD1 (6 bases). From germline, CDR1 is MNHEY and CDR2 SMNVEV (reference sequence). The ends were cut back, 8 bases at V and 7 bases at J, with 21 bases in the middle. This CDR3 contains 14 residues. The CDR3 region is CASRFKGDSGEQYF. The CDR3 DNA is TGTGCCAGCCGCTTTAAGGGGGATTCGGGAGAGCAGTACTTC.

The CDR3 here is CASRVNGGSGYTF. The CDR3 bases are TGTGCCAGCAGGGTGAACGGGGGATCGGGCTACACCTTC. J is TRBJ1-2 and V is TRBV27, with a weak D call TRBD1 (5 bases). The CDR3 is 13 amino acids. The germline gives CDR1 MNHEY, CDR2 SMNVEV (reference sequence). Trimming left V 6 bases short and J 8 bases short, with 16 bases between.

J is TRBJ2-7 and V is TRBV27, with D possibly matching TRBD2 (5 bases). The CDR3 has 15 amino acids. Germline CDR1 MNHEY, CDR2 SMNVEV (reference sequence). V lost 2 bases, J lost 0 bases, and 11 bases lay in between. The CDR3 nucleotides are TGTGCCAGCAGTTTAAAAACGGGGTACTCCTACGAGCAGTACTTC. Translating gives CASSLKTGYSYEQYF.

The V call is TRBV5-6, the J call TRBJ2-7; 8 bases are a match to TRBD2. This CDR3 comprises 16 residues. V shed 0 bases and J 13 bases; nucleotides not matched to a gene: 18. Germline CDR1 is SGHDT and CDR2 is YYEEEE. The CDR3 nucleotides read TGTGCCAGCAGCTTGGAGGGTAGCGGGACCCCCATAAGCCGATACTTC. Protein product: CASSLEGSGTPISRYF. Combining the CDR3 with reference TRBV5-6 and TRBJ2-7 gives the whole variable domain DAGVTQSPTHLIKTRGQQVTLRCSPKSGHDTVSWYQQALGQGPQFIFQYYEEEERQRGNFPDRFSGHQFPNYSSELNVNALLLGDSALYLCASSLEGSGTPISRYFGPGTRLTVT.

As DNA, the CDR3 is TGTGCCAGCGGAGGCGTGAACACTGAAGCTTTCTTT. It translates to CASGGVNTEAFF. V usage is TRBV27 and J usage is TRBJ1-1; D remains unclear. V lost 8 bases and J lost 0, with 7 bases in between. Germline values: CDR1 MNHEY, CDR2 SMNVEV (reference sequence). There are 12 residues in the CDR3.

V and J are TRBV5-5 and TRBJ1-2, with D hard to call. The CDR3 is 11 residues long. Germline assignment: CDR1 SGHKS and CDR2 YYEKEE (reference sequence). V lost 4 bases to trimming and J lost 3 bases, with 4 bases between them. The CDR3 DNA follows: TGTGCCAGCAGCCCAGACTATGGCTACACCTTC. Its translation is CASSPDYGYTF.

This chain uses TRBV28 with TRBJ2-5, with D perhaps matching TRBD2 (7 bases). This CDR3 is 15 amino acids long. Trimming shortened V by 2 bases and J by 4 bases, and 14 bases separated the two germline ends. Germline values: CDR1 MDHEN, CDR2 SYDVKM. DNA of the CDR3: TGTGCCAGCAGTTTAGGGTTCGGGGGGCGAGAGACCCAGTACTTC. Translation gives CASSLGFGGRETQYF. The full variable domain, rest sourced from reference TRBV28 and TRBJ2-5, is DVKVTQSSRYLVKRTGEKVFLECVQDMDHENMFWYRQDPGLGLRLIYFSYDVKMKEKGDIPEGYSVSREKKERFSLILESASTNQTSMYLCASSLGFGGRETQYFGPGTRLLVL.

The chain joins TRBV5-5 to TRBJ2-7; 8 positions agree with TRBD2. Looked up from germline, CDR1 is SGHKS and CDR2 is YYEKEE (reference sequence). CDR3 size: 15 residues. The J segment lost 6 bases and the V segment lost 4 bases, leaving 12 bases of the junction unmatched. CDR3 region: CASSVVSGSYREQYF. The CDR3 region has the DNA TGTGCCAGCAGCGTGGTCAGCGGGAGTTATCGCGAGCAGTACTTC.

The V call is TRBV19, the J call TRBJ2-1; 7 nucleotides match TRBD2. Germline lookup yields CDR1 LNHDA and CDR2 SQIVND (reference sequence). The junction had 11 bases not matched to a gene; V was cut back by 9 bases and J by 6 bases. This CDR3 is built from 14 residues. CDR3 sequence (DNA): TGTGCCAGCACCCCGGGAGGCTCGGTCAATGAGCAGTTCTTC. Translated, it gives CASTPGGSVNEQFF.

The J gene is TRBJ2-5, the V gene TRBV18; no reliable D call. Germline V gene lookup returns CDR1 KGHSH and CDR2 LQKENI. The CDR3 runs 16 residues. Trimming removed 3 bases at V and 3 bases at J, with 17 bases between. Written as DNA, the CDR3 is TGTGCCAGCTCACCGACCATCCCGGGTAAAGAAGAGACCCAGTACTTC. Amino acid sequence: CASSPTIPGKEETQYF.

The DNA of the CDR3 is TGTGCCAGCAGCCCAATCATGAACACTGAAGCTTTCTTT. Its translation is CASSPIMNTEAFF. The rearrangement joins TRBV7-9 to TRBJ1-1; D gene unclear. Germline V gene sequence: CDR1 SEHNR, CDR2 FQNEAQ (reference sequence). The CDR3 spans 13 residues. Trimming took off 5 bases at V and 0 bases at J, with 7 bases between the two ends.

In this sample, this clone turned up once. This chain links TRBV5-4 with TRBJ2-1; tentatively, D is TRBD2 (5 bases). CDR1 is SGHNT and CDR2 is YYREEE in the germline V gene (reference sequence). The V end was cut by 4 bases, the J end by 5 bases, with 16 bases between. The CDR3 spans 15 residues. CDR3 sequence reads: CASSPDFALNNEQFF. DNA for the CDR3: TGTGCCAGCAGCCCGGACTTCGCGCTCAACAATGAGCAGTTCTTC.